A single sample gave rise to the 21 T cell receptor beta chains below, sequenced in a study of OX40 agonist ivuxolimab in advanced cancers. Clones were sequenced by immunoSEQ multiplex PCR, and TCRdb holds only the in-frame ones, with some missing. The sample consists of roughly 45,000 clones, about nine tenths of them appearing once. Sequenced material: CD4+ or CD8+ T cells sorted from blood, taken in a trial of the OX40 agonist ivuxolimab. Receptors originate from an adult with an advanced solid tumor such as melanoma, head and neck, liver or kidney cancer.

This chain uses TRBV30 with TRBJ1-3; D is undetermined. Trimming cost V 1 base and J 0 bases, with 10 bases left between them. This CDR3 region has 15 residues. Per the germline V gene, CDR1 is GTSNPN and CDR2 is SVGIG (reference sequence). The CDR3 DNA reads as TGTGCCTGGAGTGATCGGAGGAGCTCTGGAAACACCATATATTTT. Translating it yields CAWSDRRSSGNTIYF.

The gene calls are TRBV11-2 and TRBJ1-3; possible D gene TRBD1, 6 bases. Trimming stripped 5 bases from V and 6 bases from J, with 14 bases between. The CDR3 loop spans 14 amino acids. CDR1 is SGHAT, CDR2 FQNNGV, per germline. The CDR3 reads CASSQSGQLNTIYF. The CDR3 DNA is TGTGCCAGCAGCCAGTCCGGACAGCTAAACACCATATATTTT.

The rearrangement links TRBV7-2 to TRBJ1-2; TRBD1 is a possible D gene (6 bases). The V gene lost 3 bases and the J gene lost 0 bases, with 14 bases spanning the gap. The CDR3 loop spans 16 amino acids. CDR1 is SGHTA and CDR2 is FQGNSA in the germline V gene. The CDR3 reads CASSFSGWTANYGYTF. The CDR3 bases are TGTGCCAGCAGCTTTAGTGGCTGGACAGCTAACTATGGCTACACCTTC.

The chain is built from TRBV13 and TRBJ2-1; 9 bases are shared with TRBD2. V shed 3 bases and J 0 bases; nucleotides not matched to a gene: 6. CDR3 length: 17 amino acids. Germline assignment: CDR1 PRHDT and CDR2 FYEKMQ (reference sequence). DNA for the CDR3: TGTGCCAGCAGCTTCGATGGCGGGGGGGTCTCCTACAATGAGCAGTTCTTC. Translation: CASSFDGGGVSYNEQFF.

The rearrangement joins TRBV6-6 to TRBJ2-1, with unresolved D. The germline V gene encodes CDR1 MNHNY and CDR2 SVGAGI (reference sequence). V gave up 8 bases and J gave up 0 bases, with 5 bases separating them. The CDR3 extends over 12 amino acids. The CDR3 loop reads CASLSSYNEQFF. The CDR3 bases are TGTGCCAGCCTGAGCTCCTACAATGAGCAGTTCTTC.

This clone was seen a single time. The V gene is TRBV5-6, the J gene TRBJ1-2; no definite D call. CDR1 is SGHDT, CDR2 YYEEEE, per germline. V lost 4 bases to trimming and J lost 2 bases, with 6 bases between them. The CDR3 loop spans 12 amino acids. This CDR3 reads CASSEENYGYTF. CDR3 sequence (DNA): TGTGCCAGCAGCGAGGAAAACTATGGCTACACCTTC.

The CDR3 protein is CASSTLTGGTVGADTQYF. In DNA form, the CDR3 reads TGTGCCAGTAGTACTCTGACAGGGGGTACAGTGGGAGCAGATACGCAGTATTTT. The chain employs TRBV19 and TRBJ2-3, with 9 bases identical to TRBD1. Unmatched junction bases numbered 15, after V lost 4 bases and J lost 4 bases. CDR3 length: 18 amino acids. Germline CDR1 LNHDA, CDR2 SQIVND (reference sequence).

The V call is TRBV27, the J call TRBJ1-2; D perhaps matches TRBD1 (5 bases). The germline gives CDR1 MNHEY, CDR2 SMNVEV (reference sequence). V shed 5 bases and J shed 2 bases, with 9 bases lying between them. This CDR3 has 13 residues. CDR3 bases: TGTGCCAGCAGTAATAGGGGAAACTATGGCTACACCTTC. Protein sequence: CASSNRGNYGYTF.

This clone has a single count. This chain links TRBV28 with TRBJ1-6; possible D gene TRBD1, 6 bases. This CDR3 contains 17 residues. V was trimmed by 1 base and J by 8 bases, leaving 18 bases between them. CDR1 is MDHEN, CDR2 SYDVKM, per germline. The CDR3 DNA reads TGTGCCAGCAGTTTATCTCTAATGGGGGCAGGGGATTCACCCCTCCACTTT. It codes for CASSLSLMGAGDSPLHF.

V usage is TRBV6-4 and J usage is TRBJ2-1, with 10 bases lining up with TRBD2. J gave up 4 bases and V 5 bases, and 8 bases lay outside the gene matches. Per germline, CDR1 MRHNA and CDR2 SNTAGT. This CDR3 is built from 16 residues. CDR3 bases: TGTGCCAGCAGTACATTAGCGGGGGGAGGATACAATGAGCAGTTCTTC. It is translated as CASSTLAGGGYNEQFF.

The chain carries TRBV27 and TRBJ2-5; D call uncertain. This CDR3 is built from 13 residues. V dropped 8 bases and J dropped 2 bases, with 12 bases sitting between them. Germline V CDR1 and CDR2: MNHEY, SMNVEV (reference sequence). CDR3 in DNA: TGTGCCAGCCGGCCCGACTCTCAAGAGACCCAGTACTTC. This gives the protein CASRPDSQETQYF.

This chain uses TRBV5-1 with TRBJ2-1; tentative D call: TRBD1 (6 bases). The germline V gene encodes CDR1 SGHRS and CDR2 YFSETQ. This CDR3 has 18 residues. V dropped 3 bases and J dropped 2 bases, with 21 bases sitting between them. The CDR3 coding sequence is TGCGCCAGCAGCTGGGGACCTGCGACAGGTAATCCCTACAATGAGCAGTTCTTC. This encodes CASSWGPATGNPYNEQFF.

This chain uses TRBV9 with TRBJ2-1, with a tentative D call TRBD2 (5 bases). Germline CDR1 SGDLS, CDR2 YYNGEE. The CDR3 covers 15 residues. Deletions cut 4 bases from V and 4 bases from J, with 15 bases between. In DNA, the CDR3 is TGTGCCAGCAGCCCCCTCGGGAACACATACAATGAGCAGTTCTTC. It encodes CASSPLGNTYNEQFF.

V usage is TRBV9 and J usage is TRBJ2-1; the match to TRBD2 covers 14 bases. Germline values: CDR1 SGDLS, CDR2 YYNGEE. Germline trimming cut 2 bases from V and 0 bases from J; bases unmatched to any gene: 4. This CDR3 is 18 amino acids long. CDR3 in amino acids: CASSVGLAGESSYNEQFF. For the CDR3, the DNA is TGTGCCAGCAGCGTGGGACTAGCGGGGGAAAGCTCCTACAATGAGCAGTTCTTC.

J is TRBJ1-1 and V is TRBV28, with 10 positions matching TRBD1. Germline values: CDR1 MDHEN, CDR2 SYDVKM. V was pared by 2 bases and J by 0 bases, with 9 bases of the junction left unmatched. This CDR3 has 18 residues. The CDR3 DNA sequence: TGTGCCAGCAGTTTAAGGCCGGGACAGGGGCTAATGAACACTGAAGCTTTCTTT. Translating gives CASSLRPGQGLMNTEAFF.

V is TRBV28 and J is TRBJ1-5, with D unresolved. Trimming left V 7 bases short and J 9 bases short, with 16 bases between. CDR1 and CDR2 from the germline V gene are MDHEN and SYDVKM. The CDR3 has 13 amino acids. CDR3 in amino acids: CASTLPHAGPQHF. The DNA of the CDR3 is TGTGCCAGCACCCTCCCCCATGCGGGGCCCCAGCATTTT. Full variable domain (missing parts from reference TRBV28 and TRBJ1-5): DVKVTQSSRYLVKRTGEKVFLECVQDMDHENMFWYRQDPGLGLRLIYFSYDVKMKEKGDIPEGYSVSREKKERFSLILESASTNQTSMYLCASTLPHAGPQHFGDGTRLSIL.

The rearrangement uses TRBV7-2 and TRBJ2-2; D is possibly TRBD1 (6 bases). The V gene lost 5 bases and the J gene lost 3 bases, with 16 bases spanning the gap. The CDR3 runs 16 residues. Germline CDR1 reads SGHTA; CDR2 reads FQGNSA. The CDR3 loop reads CASSPAHREYTGELFF. CDR3 nucleotides: TGTGCCAGCAGCCCAGCCCACAGGGAGTACACCGGGGAGCTGTTTTTT.

The V gene is TRBV30, the J gene TRBJ1-1, with no clear D. The CDR3 is made up of 14 amino acids. Looked up from germline, CDR1 is GTSNPN and CDR2 is SVGIG (reference sequence). Between the trimmed V and J ends, which lost 2 bases and 5 bases, there was a span of 15 bases. CDR3 nucleotides: TGTGCCTGGAGTTGGGAACCGACGCGGACTGAAGCTTTCTTT. Its protein product is CAWSWEPTRTEAFF.

V and J are TRBV21-1 and TRBJ2-1; the D call of TRBD1 is as the table states it, not checked on the DNA. TRBV21-1 is an annotated pseudogene. CDR3 length: 16 amino acids. The CDR3 DNA follows: TGTGCCAGCAGCCCAGCGAGGACAGAGGTATACAATGAGCAGTTCTTC. It is translated as CASSPARTEVYNEQFF.

The chain links TRBV7-9 to TRBJ1-1; D gene unclear. The germline CDR1 and CDR2 sequences are SEHNR and FQNEAQ (reference sequence). This CDR3 region has 15 residues. Trimming cost V 0 bases and J 7 bases, with 15 bases left between them. The CDR3 DNA reads TGTGCCAGCAGCTTAGCGTTTGGTCCGGATAGTGAAGCTTTCTTT. As protein: CASSLAFGPDSEAFF.

V gene TRBV6-6 combines with J gene TRBJ2-1, with 8 bases identical to TRBD2. V lost 5 bases to trimming and J lost 9 bases; unmatched junction nucleotides: 12. Germline V gives CDR1 MNHNY, CDR2 SVGAGI (reference sequence). The CDR3 is 15 amino acids. CDR3 protein: CASSRGLEKYGEQFF. The DNA of the CDR3 is TGTGCCAGCAGTCGGGGACTAGAAAAGTATGGTGAGCAGTTCTTC.